The clone carrying this T cell receptor beta chain was counted ten times or more. One junction end does not reproduce the germline sequence, and a read error may be involved. The sample originates from a study of naive and memory T cell subsets. The CDR3 covers 17 residues. Looked up from germline, CDR1 is SEHNR and CDR2 is FQNEAQ (reference sequence). The SP2 primer and nested alpha and beta constant region primers amplified ligated cDNA in four rounds. TCRdb re-analysed the 5' RACE reads in MiXCR, keeping a single row per CDR3 protein. The table lists roughly 62,000 distinct CDR3 sequences, approximately 7.2% of them singletons. A UMI-containing oligonucleotide was joined by 3' ligation to the TCR cDNA template. Input was about 1 to 1,100 ng of DNase-treated total RNA without cell sorting.

This chain uses TRBV7-9 with TRBJ2-5; 9 nucleotides agree with TRBD1. The receptor was isolated from a male donor in good health. As DNA, the CDR3 is TGTGCCAGCACCTTACGGGACAGGGCGGACGTAGGAGAGACCCAGTACTTC. Protein sequence: CASTLRDRADVGETQYF.